The next 28 T cell receptor beta chains were all read from a single sample in a study of blood T cell repertoires in COVID-19. Repertoires were generated with immunoSEQ multiplex PCR, while TCRdb's copy carries only in-frame clones and drops some. The sample shows about 350,000 clones, less than 90% of them seen only once. Sequencing input: PBMCs or T cells enriched from blood (not recorded which). The origin of the receptors is a young woman who had recovered from COVID-19.

The rearrangement links TRBV18 to TRBJ1-1, with TRBD1 identical over 7 bases. Germline V gives CDR1 KGHSH, CDR2 LQKENI. This CDR3 is 16 amino acids long. With V trimmed by 7 bases and J by 0 bases, 11 bases remained unmatched. The CDR3 region has the DNA TGTGCCAGCTTAATAGGGACAGCCCCCGTGAACACTGAAGCTTTCTTT. This encodes CASLIGTAPVNTEAFF.

V usage is TRBV5-5 and J usage is TRBJ2-1, with a tentative D call TRBD1 (5 bases). V was clipped by 4 bases and J by 6 bases, with 17 bases between them. The CDR3 has 15 residues. Germline V lookup: CDR1 SGHKS, CDR2 YYEKEE (reference sequence). The CDR3 sequence is CASSLKGLMANEQFF. The CDR3 DNA sequence: TGTGCCAGCAGCCTAAAGGGGTTAATGGCCAATGAGCAGTTCTTC.

V and J are TRBV12-3 or TRBV12-4 and TRBJ1-6, with D tentatively TRBD1 (5 bases). The CDR3 covers 12 residues. Deletions cut 6 bases from V and 11 bases from J, with 11 bases between. The CDR3 nucleotides are TGTGCCAGCAGCTCGACAGTTCCACCCCTCCACTTT. This encodes CASSSTVPPLHF.

The rearrangement joins TRBV7-6 to TRBJ2-1; the match to TRBD2 covers 9 bases. CDR3 length: 17 amino acids. V lost 0 bases and J lost 5; bases outside the gene matches: 8. Germline V gene lookup returns CDR1 SGHVS and CDR2 FNYEAQ. DNA for the CDR3: TGTGCCAGCAGCTTAGCGATCCTAGCGGGGACTCACAATGAGCAGTTCTTC. Its translation is CASSLAILAGTHNEQFF.

The gene calls are TRBV7-9 and TRBJ1-2; TRBD1 matches at 7 bases. Germline V gene sequence: CDR1 SEHNR, CDR2 FQNEAQ (reference sequence). J lost 1 base, V lost 5 bases, and 7 bases had no gene match. The CDR3 runs to 15 residues. CDR3 DNA sequence: TGTGCCAGCAGCCACGGACAGGCTCTTAACTATGGCTACACCTTC. It is translated as CASSHGQALNYGYTF.

The chain carries TRBV2 and TRBJ1-5; 11 bases fit TRBD1. The CDR3 sequence is 14 residues long. Trimming took 6 bases from V and 4 from J; bases not matched to a gene: 2. Germline-derived CDR1 and CDR2 are SNHLY and FYNNEI. CDR3 in DNA: TGTGCCAGCAGCGGGACAGGGGGTAATCAGCCCCAGCATTTT. Translation: CASSGTGGNQPQHF.

This clone occurred once. This rearrangement joins TRBV6-2 or TRBV6-3 to TRBJ1-5, with D uncertain. The length of the CDR3 is 22 residues. Germline values: CDR1 MNHEY, CDR2 SVGEGT. V shed 6 bases and J shed 2 bases, with 35 bases lying between them. CDR3 residues: CASSPQFGSNPVVLSGNQPQHF. For the CDR3, the DNA is TGTGCCAGCAGCCCCCAGTTTGGTTCCAATCCCGTGGTCCTCTCAGGCAATCAGCCCCAGCATTTT.

A remark on this clone: The sample carries other DNA sequences with the same CDR3. The chain carries TRBV28 and TRBJ1-3; 7 bases line up with TRBD1. Germline trimming cut 3 bases from V and 4 bases from J; bases unmatched to any gene: 3. The CDR3 runs 14 residues. Germline values: CDR1 MDHEN, CDR2 SYDVKM. CDR3: CASSFRQGGNTIYF. The CDR3 bases are TGTGCCAGCAGTTTTCGACAGGGCGGAAACACCATATATTTT.

This chain uses TRBV21-1 with TRBJ2-7; TRBD2, the D gene given by the table, was not confirmed from the DNA. TRBV21-1 is termed a pseudogene. The CDR3 is made up of 16 amino acids. CDR3 sequence: CASSKGFGSPSGGQYF. CDR3 DNA: TGTGCCAGCAGCAAAGGTTTCGGTAGTCCAAGTGGCGGGCAGTACTTC.

The chain has TRBV7-6 and TRBJ2-3; no clear D. V was trimmed by 4 bases and J by 5 bases, leaving 16 bases between them. The CDR3 extends over 15 amino acids. From germline, CDR1 is SGHVS and CDR2 FNYEAQ. The CDR3: CASSSKVGSRDTQYF. CDR3 nucleotides: TGTGCCAGCAGCTCAAAGGTCGGGTCTCGAGATACGCAGTATTTT.

The chain couples TRBV28 to TRBJ2-6; D remains unclear. CDR3 length: 15 amino acids. V was cut by 1 base and J by 2 bases, with 6 bases left in between. Germline assignment: CDR1 MDHEN and CDR2 SYDVKM. The CDR3 is CASSLLAAGANVLTF. CDR3 sequence (DNA): TGTGCCAGCAGTTTATTGGCTGCTGGGGCCAACGTCCTGACTTTC.

This clone was picked up one time. The J gene is TRBJ2-7, the V gene TRBV4-1; D perhaps matches TRBD1 (5 bases). Trimming pared 0 bases from V and 2 bases from J, leaving 11 bases between. The CDR3 has 15 amino acids. CDR1 MGHRA and CDR2 YSYEKL come from the germline V gene. Here the CDR3 DNA reads TGCGCCAGCAGCCAAGATCTTGACAGCCCCTACGAGCAGTACTTC. Its protein product is CASSQDLDSPYEQYF.

The chain carries TRBV5-1 and TRBJ2-3; 11 bases match TRBD2. V gave up 4 bases and J gave up 2 bases; unmatched junction bases: 9. CDR1 is SGHRS, CDR2 YFSETQ, per germline. The length of the CDR3 is 17 residues. CDR3 amino acids: CASSPPGLADYTDTQYF. The CDR3 DNA reads TGCGCCAGCAGCCCACCGGGACTAGCGGACTACACAGATACGCAGTATTTT.

This clone was found once. The chain carries TRBV7-9 and TRBJ1-1; possibly TRBD1 for D (6 bases). Germline loops: CDR1 SEHNR, CDR2 FQNEAQ (reference sequence). V dropped 1 base and J dropped 7 bases, with 7 bases sitting between them. This CDR3 is 12 amino acids long. The CDR3: CASSLVGGEAFF. DNA of the CDR3: TGTGCCAGCAGCTTAGTAGGGGGTGAAGCTTTCTTT.

The rearrangement uses TRBV7-6 and TRBJ2-1, with no clear D. V was trimmed by 4 bases and J by 7 bases, leaving 8 bases between them. The CDR3 totals 12 residues. CDR1 and CDR2 (germline): SGHVS, FNYEAQ. In DNA, the CDR3 is TGTGCCAGCAGCTCTGCTAGTAATGAGCAGTTCTTC. Translation gives CASSSASNEQFF.

The chain couples TRBV18 to TRBJ1-3; perhaps TRBD1 as D (6 bases). Germline V lookup: CDR1 KGHSH, CDR2 LQKENI. This CDR3 comprises 13 residues. V gave up 8 bases and J gave up 2 bases, with 10 bases separating them. The CDR3 loop is CASPGTTGNTIYF. Here the CDR3 DNA reads TGTGCCAGCCCAGGGACAACTGGAAACACCATATATTTT.

Only one count was recorded for this clone. J is TRBJ2-7 and V is TRBV19; perhaps TRBD2 as D (5 bases). The CDR3 contains 16 residues. V was shortened by 0 bases and J by 0 bases, with 12 bases between the two germline ends. Germline CDR1 reads LNHDA; CDR2 reads SQIVND (reference sequence). The CDR3 DNA reads TGTGCCAGTAGTATAGATGCGAGGGAGAGCTCCTACGAGCAGTACTTC. It encodes CASSIDARESSYEQYF.

The chain links TRBV18 to TRBJ1-6; 9 positions agree with TRBD1. This CDR3 is 15 amino acids long. The germline V gene encodes CDR1 KGHSH and CDR2 LQKENI. V shed 1 base and J 6 bases; nucleotides not matched to a gene: 1. CDR3 region: CASSPLQGANSPLHF. The CDR3 bases are TGTGCCAGCTCACCACTACAGGGGGCTAATTCACCCCTCCACTTT.

The J gene is TRBJ1-1, the V gene TRBV7-2; D ambiguous. V lost 6 bases and J lost 5, with 10 bases in between. The CDR3 extends over 12 amino acids. Germline V gene lookup returns CDR1 SGHTA and CDR2 FQGNSA. In nucleotides, the CDR3 is TGTGCCAGCAGTCTCGGGTGGACTGAAGCTTTCTTT. This encodes CASSLGWTEAFF.

This clone was counted only a few times. V usage is TRBV4-3 and J usage is TRBJ1-2; TRBD1 might be the D (6 bases). The CDR3 covers 13 residues. Germline CDR1 is LGHNA and CDR2 is YSLEER. Trimming left V 0 bases short and J 7 bases short, with 9 bases between. The CDR3 DNA sequence: TGCGCCAGCAGCCAAGAGGGGGGGGCTGGCTACACCTTC. Translated: CASSQEGGAGYTF.

The rearrangement joins TRBV6-5 to TRBJ2-2, with a weak D call TRBD1 (6 bases). The CDR3 totals 15 residues. Trimming cost V 7 bases and J 1 base, with 13 bases left between them. CDR1 and CDR2 from the germline V gene are MNHEY and SVGAGI. CDR3 residues: CASNPRGWNTGELFF. The CDR3 DNA is TGTGCCAGCAACCCCAGGGGCTGGAACACCGGGGAGCTGTTTTTT.

V gene TRBV6-2 or TRBV6-3 combines with J gene TRBJ2-7; D is possibly TRBD1 (5 bases). Trimming removed 4 bases from V and 3 bases from J, with 16 bases in between. The CDR3 totals 15 residues. Looked up from germline, CDR1 is MNHEY and CDR2 is SVGEGT. The DNA of the CDR3 is TGTGCCAGCAGTTCAAGGGGTGGCTTTTTCTACGAGCAGTACTTC. Encoded protein: CASSSRGGFFYEQYF.

The table lists this clone with a count of one. The CDR3 spells CASSQQYTEAFF. CDR3 coding DNA: TGTGCCAGCAGCCAACAGTACACTGAAGCTTTCTTT. V gene TRBV14 combines with J gene TRBJ1-1; unclear D gene. Germline values: CDR1 SGHDN, CDR2 FVKESK. V shed 2 bases and J shed 3 bases, with 4 bases lying between them. This CDR3 has 12 amino acids.

CDR3 region: CASQSRGLYEQYF. CDR3 nucleotide sequence: TGTGCCAGCCAAAGCAGGGGGCTATACGAGCAGTACTTC. The V and J genes are TRBV6-5 and TRBJ2-7; the match to TRBD1 covers 8 bases. The CDR3 runs to 13 residues. Germline V gene lookup returns CDR1 MNHEY and CDR2 SVGAGI. The V gene end was trimmed by 8 bases and the J gene end by 4 bases; junction bases not matched to a gene: 7.

The chain joins TRBV19 to TRBJ1-1; D call uncertain. With 3 bases removed from V and 3 bases from J, the gap between germline ends came to 11 bases. CDR3 length: 14 residues. CDR1 LNHDA and CDR2 SQIVND come from the germline V gene (reference sequence). CDR3 protein: CASSIKAGDTEAFF. CDR3 nucleotide sequence: TGTGCCAGTAGTATCAAAGCAGGCGACACTGAAGCTTTCTTT.

The chain joins TRBV30 to TRBJ1-5, with 8 nucleotides matching TRBD1. CDR3 length: 13 amino acids. With 1 base clipped from V and 8 bases from J, the junction kept 4 bases outside the gene matches. Germline V gene data show CDR1 as GTSNPN and CDR2 as SVGIG (reference sequence). This CDR3 reads CAWSGTGHEPQHF. The CDR3 DNA is TGTGCCTGGAGTGGGACAGGGCACGAGCCCCAGCATTTT.

V is TRBV5-8 and J is TRBJ1-2; 8 bases match TRBD1. CDR1 SGHTS and CDR2 YDEGEE come from the germline V gene. Trimming at V came to 3 bases and at J to 0 bases, leaving 10 bases not matched to a gene. CDR3 length equals 17 residues. CDR3: CASSSVQGAYTNYGYTF. The CDR3 DNA is TGTGCCAGCAGCTCGGTCCAGGGGGCTTACACTAACTATGGCTACACCTTC.

The chain has TRBV5-1 and TRBJ2-3, with TRBD2 as a possible D gene (5 bases). The CDR3 covers 15 residues. Trimming shortened V by 0 bases and J by 0 bases, and 8 bases separated the two germline ends. In germline, CDR1 is SGHRS, CDR2 YFSETQ. The CDR3 DNA sequence: TGCGCCAGCAGCTTGGACGGGGTTAGCACAGATACGCAGTATTTT. Its translation is CASSLDGVSTDTQYF.